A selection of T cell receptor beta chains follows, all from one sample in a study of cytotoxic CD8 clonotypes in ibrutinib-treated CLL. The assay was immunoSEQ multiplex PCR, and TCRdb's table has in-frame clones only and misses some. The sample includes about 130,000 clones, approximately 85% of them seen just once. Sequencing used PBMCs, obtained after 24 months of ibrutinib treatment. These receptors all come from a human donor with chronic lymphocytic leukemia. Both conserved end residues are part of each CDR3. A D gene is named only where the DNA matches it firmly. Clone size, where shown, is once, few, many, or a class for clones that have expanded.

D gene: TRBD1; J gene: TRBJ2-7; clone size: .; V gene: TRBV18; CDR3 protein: CASSPPGTGTYEQYF; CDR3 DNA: TGTGCCAGCTCACCACCCGGGACAGGGACCTACGAGCAGTACTTC
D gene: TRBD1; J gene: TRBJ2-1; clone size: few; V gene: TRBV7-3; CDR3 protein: CASSPTGTDYNEQFF; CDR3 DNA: TGTGCCAGCAGCCCCACCGGGACAGACTACAATGAGCAGTTCTTC
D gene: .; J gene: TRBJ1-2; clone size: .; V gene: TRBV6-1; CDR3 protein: CASSEYAPGGAGYTF; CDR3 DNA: TGTGCCAGCAGTGAATACGCCCCGGGGGGGGCCGGCTACACCTTC
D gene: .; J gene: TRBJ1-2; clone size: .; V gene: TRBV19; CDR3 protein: CASSPAGKGGYGYTF; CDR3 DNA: TGTGCCAGTAGTCCGGCAGGGAAGGGCGGCTATGGCTACACCTTC
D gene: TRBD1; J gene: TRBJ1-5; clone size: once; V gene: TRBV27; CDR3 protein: CASRPGTGVPHQPQHF; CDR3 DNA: TGTGCCAGCAGACCGGGGACAGGGGTACCCCATCAGCCCCAGCATTTT
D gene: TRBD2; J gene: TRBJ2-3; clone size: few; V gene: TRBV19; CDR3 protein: CASSGGTSGRTDTQYF; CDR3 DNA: TGTGCCAGTAGTGGAGGGACTAGCGGGAGGACAGATACGCAGTATTTT
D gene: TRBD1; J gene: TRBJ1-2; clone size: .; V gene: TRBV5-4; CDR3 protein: CASSLNTGQGNYGYTF; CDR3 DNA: TGTGCCAGCAGCCTGAACACGGGACAGGGAAACTATGGCTACACCTTC
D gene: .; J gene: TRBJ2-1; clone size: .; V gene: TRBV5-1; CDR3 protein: CASSLEGSSYNEQFF; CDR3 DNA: TGCGCCAGCAGCTTGGAAGGGAGCTCCTACAATGAGCAGTTCTTC
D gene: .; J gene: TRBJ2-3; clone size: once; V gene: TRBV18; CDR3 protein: CASSPPADTQYF; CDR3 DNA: TGTGCCAGCTCACCACCTGCGGATACGCAGTATTTT
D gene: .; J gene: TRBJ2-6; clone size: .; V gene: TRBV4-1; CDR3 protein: CASSQEGWSSGANVLTF; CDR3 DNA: TGCGCCAGCAGCCAAGAGGGCTGGAGCTCTGGGGCCAACGTCCTGACTTTC
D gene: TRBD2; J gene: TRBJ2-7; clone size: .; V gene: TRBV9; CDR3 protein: CASSVLLSGARHEYEQYF; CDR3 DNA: TGTGCCAGCAGCGTACTTCTGAGCGGGGCTCGCCATGAATACGAGCAGTACTTC
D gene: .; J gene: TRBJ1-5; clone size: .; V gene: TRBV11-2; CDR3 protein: CASRRSGRQPQHF; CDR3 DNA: TGTGCCAGCAGAAGAAGTGGCAGACAGCCCCAGCATTTT
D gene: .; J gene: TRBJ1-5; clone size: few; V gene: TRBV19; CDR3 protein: CASSIIGGNQPQHF; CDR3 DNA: TGTGCCAGTAGTATTATCGGGGGCAATCAGCCCCAGCATTTT
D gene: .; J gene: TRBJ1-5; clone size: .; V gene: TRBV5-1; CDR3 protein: CASSFGTDASNQPQHF; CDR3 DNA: TGCGCCAGCAGCTTTGGGACGGACGCAAGCAATCAGCCCCAGCATTTT
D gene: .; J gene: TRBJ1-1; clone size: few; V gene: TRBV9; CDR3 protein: CASSVVSQGNTEAFF; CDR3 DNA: TGTGCCAGCAGCGTAGTCTCACAGGGAAACACTGAAGCTTTCTTT
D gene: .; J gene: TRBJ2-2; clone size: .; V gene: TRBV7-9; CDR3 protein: CASSLDAGATGELFF; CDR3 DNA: TGTGCCAGCAGCTTAGATGCAGGGGCCACCGGGGAGCTGTTTTTT
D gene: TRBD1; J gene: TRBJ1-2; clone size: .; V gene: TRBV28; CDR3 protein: CASGTGSNYGYTF; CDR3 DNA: TGTGCCAGCGGGACAGGGTCTAACTATGGCTACACCTTC
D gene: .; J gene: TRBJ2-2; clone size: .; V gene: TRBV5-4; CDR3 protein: CASSKVGANTGELFF; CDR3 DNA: TGTGCCAGCAGCAAAGTAGGGGCGAACACCGGGGAGCTGTTTTTT
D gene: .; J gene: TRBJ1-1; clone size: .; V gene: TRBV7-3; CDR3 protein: CASSAYEQDEAFF; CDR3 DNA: TGTGCCAGCAGCGCCTACGAACAGGATGAAGCTTTCTTT
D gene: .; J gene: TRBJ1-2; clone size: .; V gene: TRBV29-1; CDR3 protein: CSAGSRYGYTF; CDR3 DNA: TGCAGCGCTGGTAGTAGGTATGGCTACACCTTC
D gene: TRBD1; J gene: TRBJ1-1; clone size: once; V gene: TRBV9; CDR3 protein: CASSGGTEAFF; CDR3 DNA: TGTGCCAGCTCAGGGGGCACTGAAGCTTTCTTT
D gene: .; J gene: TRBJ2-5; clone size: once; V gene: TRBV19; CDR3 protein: CASSGQMATQYF; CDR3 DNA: TGTGCCAGTAGTGGTCAGATGGCGACCCAGTACTTC
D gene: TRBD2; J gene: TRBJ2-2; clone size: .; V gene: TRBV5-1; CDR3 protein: CASAGLAGGGSGELFF; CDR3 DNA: TGCGCCAGCGCTGGACTAGCGGGAGGGGGATCCGGGGAGCTGTTTTTT
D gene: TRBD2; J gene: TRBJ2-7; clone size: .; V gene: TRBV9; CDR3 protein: CASSVGSPLAAYEQYF; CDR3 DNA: TGTGCCAGCAGCGTGGGAAGCCCCCTAGCGGCCTACGAGCAGTACTTC
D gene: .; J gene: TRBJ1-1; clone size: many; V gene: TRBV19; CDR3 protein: CASIGKGSTEAFF; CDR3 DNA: TGTGCCAGTATTGGTAAGGGGTCCACTGAAGCTTTCTTT
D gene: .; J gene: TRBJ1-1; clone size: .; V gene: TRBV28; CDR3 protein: CASSLVVTEAFF; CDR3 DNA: TGTGCCAGCAGTTTAGTAGTGACAGAAGCTTTCTTT
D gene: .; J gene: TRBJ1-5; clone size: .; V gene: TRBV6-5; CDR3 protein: CASRGSAVSNQPQHF; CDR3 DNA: TGTGCCAGCAGGGGGTCAGCGGTTAGCAATCAGCCCCAGCATTTT
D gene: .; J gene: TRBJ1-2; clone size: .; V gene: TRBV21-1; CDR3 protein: CASSSLESIQPRYTF; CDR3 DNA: TGTGCCAGCAGCAGTCTCGAGTCAATCCAGCCCCGCTACACCTTC